These 6 T cell receptor beta chains came from one sample sequenced in a study of cytomegalovirus exposure and HLA in healthy donors. The PCR contained 60 Vbeta and 13 Jbeta primers. Sequencing was performed with immunoSEQ multiplex PCR; in TCRdb, only in-frame clones are kept and a portion is missing. The sample has under 90,000 clones, about 80% seen once. Sequenced material: PBMCs. The receptors were sampled from a woman in her thirties or forties in good health and CMV-seronegative.

The V gene is TRBV27, the J gene TRBJ2-7; 9 bases line up with TRBD1. This CDR3 contains 15 residues. CDR1 and CDR2 from the germline V gene are MNHEY and SMNVEV (reference sequence). V trimming: 3 bases; J trimming: 1 base; junction bases outside the gene matches: 4. The CDR3 DNA is TGTGCCAGCAGTTTGGGGACAGGGCCATCCTACGAGCAGTACTTC. This gives the protein CASSLGTGPSYEQYF.

The genes are TRBV6-5 and TRBJ2-3; 10 bases line up with TRBD2. V was pared by 5 bases and J by 4 bases, with 3 bases of the junction left unmatched. The CDR3 runs to 14 residues. CDR1 MNHEY and CDR2 SVGAGI come from the germline V gene. The chain's CDR3 is CASSELAGPDTQYF. CDR3 nucleotides: TGTGCCAGCAGTGAACTAGCGGGACCAGATACGCAGTATTTT.

Note on this clone: An end of the junction does not agree with germline; a read error may underlie this. The CDR3 region has the DNA TGTTCCAGCAGCTTAGTTTTGGGGAGTCTCGATACGCAGTATTTT. Encoded protein: CSSSLVLGSLDTQYF. The chain combines TRBV7-9 with TRBJ2-3, with TRBD2 as a possible D gene (5 bases). CDR3 length: 15 residues. Per the germline V gene, CDR1 is SEHNR and CDR2 is FQNEAQ (reference sequence).

Of note for this clone: One end of the junction is discordant with germline, which a read error may explain. V usage is TRBV2 and J usage is TRBJ1-4, with 7 bases that match TRBD1. The CDR3 is 18 residues long. The germline V gene encodes CDR1 SNHLY and CDR2 FYNNEI. CDR3 sequence: CASREVGQARPTNEKLFF. CDR3 bases: TGTGCCAGCAGAGAAGTTGGACAGGCTCGTCCAACTAATGAAAAACTGTTTTTT.

The genes are TRBV7-6 and TRBJ1-2, with D unresolved. CDR1 is SGHVS, CDR2 FNYEAQ, per germline. This CDR3 has 13 amino acids. Trimming removed 4 bases at V and 8 bases at J, with 14 bases between. The CDR3 sequence: CASSSQRGKGYTF. The CDR3 DNA reads as TGTGCCAGCAGCTCACAGCGGGGTAAAGGCTACACCTTC. Filled out from reference TRBV7-6 and TRBJ1-2, the complete variable domain reads GAGVSQSPRYKVTKRGQDVALRCDPISGHVSLYWYRQALGQGPEFLTYFNYEAQQDKSGLPNDRFSAERPEGSISTLTIQRTEQRDSAMYRCASSSQRGKGYTFGSGTRLTVV.

V gene TRBV7-2 combines with J gene TRBJ1-4; D gene ambiguous. V shed 5 bases and J shed 10 bases, with 11 bases lying between them. This CDR3 region has 12 residues. Per the germline V gene, CDR1 is SGHTA and CDR2 is FQGNSA. The CDR3 protein is CASSTPPGKLFF. The CDR3, as DNA: TGTGCCAGCAGCACGCCCCCAGGAAAACTGTTTTTT.